This T cell receptor beta chain was sequenced in a study of human T cells and chemical hapten exposure. Study details: Patients received weekly diphenylcyclopropenone doses to the scalp throughout the approximately 25-week study.

General observations from the study: There was alopecia in the donors, so their immune response may differ from that of healthy people. Expanded TCRs grouped into significantly more large CDR3 similarity clusters than controls produced.

This sample's time point: pre-sensitization, week 0. The treatment: therapeutic diphenylcyclopropenone sensitization with weekly scalp DPC. The study drew its donors from alopecia patients who were 18 to 70 years old and suitable for DPC. This clonotype was seen a single time. Its antigen is undetermined. Germline V gene data show CDR1 as LNHNV and CDR2 as YYDKDF (reference sequence). V was pared by 0 bases and J by 4 bases, with 14 bases of the junction left unmatched. The CDR3 sequence is 18 residues long. MiXCR was run by TCRdb on the RACE reads, yielding one entry per CDR3 protein. The sample lists 180,000 or so distinct CDR3 sequences, 30% seen once, with less than 3.5% in the top ten.

This TCR came from a woman under 40 with alopecia areata. Some clones in this sample may be carry-over from other donors' samples. The rearrangement uses TRBV15 and TRBJ1-2, with TRBD1 matching 7 bases. The sequencing here drew on whole blood, taken in connection with sensitization to the hapten diphenylcyclopropenone (DPC). In nucleotides, the CDR3 is TGTGCCACCAGCAGAGATCCCCGCCTTTTGACAGGGAGCTATGGCTACACCTTC. It translates to CATSRDPRLLTGSYGYTF.